The 14 T cell receptor beta chains below all came from one sample that was sequenced in a study of cytomegalovirus exposure and HLA in healthy donors. 13 Jbeta primers and 60 Vbeta primers were used for the PCR. Profiling relied on immunoSEQ multiplex PCR, and the TCRdb table lists in-frame clones only, not all of them. The sample holds around 200,000 clones, 75% to 85% seen once. Sequencing was done on a sample of PBMCs. The receptors shown here come from a woman under 30 in good health and CMV-seronegative.

Concerning this clone: The sample contains more than one DNA sequence encoding this CDR3. The chain is built from TRBV5-1 and TRBJ1-2; 7 bases match TRBD1. Germline trimming cut 4 bases from V and 6 bases from J; bases unmatched to any gene: 6. Germline assignment: CDR1 SGHRS and CDR2 YFSETQ. The CDR3 has 13 residues. The CDR3 here is CASSPRTGNGYTF. The DNA of the CDR3 is TGCGCCAGCAGCCCCAGGACAGGAAATGGCTACACCTTC.

V and J are TRBV30 and TRBJ2-4; tentative D call: TRBD2 (5 bases). Germline V gives CDR1 GTSNPN, CDR2 SVGIG (reference sequence). Deletions cut 1 base from V and 3 bases from J, with 13 bases between. There are 15 residues in the CDR3. The CDR3 spells CAWSGLALGKNIQYF. The CDR3 DNA follows: TGTGCCTGGAGTGGTCTAGCTTTAGGCAAAAACATTCAGTACTTC.

This clone was detected once. The chain uses TRBV2 and TRBJ1-1; D call uncertain. V was shortened by 3 bases and J by 5 bases, with 7 bases between the two germline ends. Germline values: CDR1 SNHLY, CDR2 FYNNEI. The CDR3 has 12 amino acids. The CDR3 sequence is CASSDSMTEAFF. CDR3 nucleotides: TGTGCCAGCAGTGATTCCATGACTGAAGCTTTCTTT. Variable domain in full (rest from reference TRBV2 and TRBJ1-1): EPEVTQTPSHQVTQMGQEVILRCVPISNHLYFYWYRQILGQKVEFLVSFYNNEISEKSEIFDDQFSVERPDGSNFTLKIRSTKLEDSAMYFCASSDSMTEAFFGQGTRLTVV.

The chain recombines TRBV11-3 with TRBJ2-7; D gene ambiguous. V was clipped by 2 bases and J by 4 bases, with 9 bases between them. Per germline, CDR1 SGHNT and CDR2 YENEEA. The CDR3 totals 13 residues. The chain's CDR3 is CASSLPMEYEQYF. The CDR3 DNA reads as TGTGCCAGCAGCTTACCTATGGAGTACGAGCAGTACTTC.

The V and J genes are TRBV11-3 and TRBJ2-7; tentatively, D is TRBD2 (5 bases). With 3 bases removed from V and 6 bases from J, the gap between germline ends came to 9 bases. This CDR3 is 12 amino acids long. The germline V gene has CDR1 SGHNT and CDR2 YENEEA. The CDR3 DNA is TGTGCCAGCAGCTTCGGCGGGTCCGAGCAGTACTTC. Translating it yields CASSFGGSEQYF.

This chain connects TRBV14 to TRBJ2-3, with 11 bases that match TRBD2. The CDR3 is 19 amino acids. Germline V gives CDR1 SGHDN, CDR2 FVKESK. V trimming: 3 bases; J trimming: 2 bases; junction bases outside the gene matches: 13. This CDR3 reads CASSQKTSGTNFDTDTQYF. CDR3 in DNA: TGTGCCAGCAGCCAGAAGACTAGCGGGACAAACTTCGACACAGATACGCAGTATTTT.

This clone showed up just a few times. The V call is TRBV27, the J call TRBJ2-7; 10 nucleotides agree with TRBD1. The CDR3 is 16 residues long. V trimming: 4 bases; J trimming: 3 bases; junction bases outside the gene matches: 9. CDR1 and CDR2 from the germline V gene are MNHEY and SMNVEV (reference sequence). This CDR3 is CASSSLTGGAIYEQYF. DNA of the CDR3: TGTGCCAGCAGTTCATTGACAGGGGGCGCGATCTACGAGCAGTACTTC.

This clone showed up just once. The chain combines TRBV28 with TRBJ1-1, with a tentative D call TRBD1 (6 bases). Deletions cut 4 bases from V and 7 bases from J, with 19 bases between. CDR1 is MDHEN and CDR2 is SYDVKM in the germline V gene. This CDR3 is 15 amino acids long. The CDR3 region is CASSSEDSNMVEAFF. CDR3 in DNA: TGTGCCAGCAGTTCGGAGGACAGCAATATGGTTGAAGCTTTCTTT.

This clone was observed a few times. This chain uses TRBV10-3 with TRBJ2-7, with TRBD2 as a possible D gene (5 bases). Germline V CDR1 and CDR2: ENHRY, SYGVKD. The CDR3 consists of 14 residues. V lost 0 bases to trimming and J lost 2 bases, with 8 bases between them. CDR3 sequence reads: CAISESGRAYEQYF. CDR3 nucleotides: TGTGCCATCAGTGAGTCCGGGCGGGCCTACGAGCAGTACTTC.

The rearrangement uses TRBV20-1 and TRBJ1-1; D is possibly TRBD1 (5 bases). There are 11 residues in the CDR3. The germline V and J ends were trimmed by 7 bases and 9 bases, with 15 bases remaining between them. Germline CDR1 and CDR2: DFQATT and SNEGSKA (reference sequence). In DNA form, the CDR3 reads TGCAGTGTCGGGTCGCGACAGAAAGCTTTCTTT. Translation: CSVGSRQKAFF.

The genes are TRBV2 and TRBJ1-2; D might be TRBD1 (5 bases). The CDR3 has 12 amino acids. CDR1 SNHLY and CDR2 FYNNEI come from the germline V gene. V was cut by 9 bases and J by 3 bases, with 11 bases left in between. The CDR3 reads CARQEADYGYTF. DNA for the CDR3: TGTGCCAGACAGGAAGCTGACTATGGCTACACCTTC.

V and J are TRBV5-1 and TRBJ2-2; 10 bases line up with TRBD2. V lost 1 base, J lost 4 bases, and 10 bases stayed unmatched. The CDR3 is made up of 18 amino acids. CDR1 and CDR2 (germline): SGHRS, YFSETQ. Written as DNA, the CDR3 is TGCGCCAGCAGCTTGTTCCCCTATAGCGGGGGGTCCACCGGGGAGCTGTTTTTT. It translates to CASSLFPYSGGSTGELFF.

The rearrangement links TRBV30 to TRBJ2-7, with D possibly TRBD1 on 7 matching bases. The length of the CDR3 is 12 residues. Germline V CDR1 and CDR2: GTSNPN, SVGIG (reference sequence). Trimming stripped 4 bases from V and 5 bases from J, with 12 bases between. The DNA of the CDR3 is TGTGCCTGGACCGACAGGGAGGACGAGCAGTACTTC. Its translation: CAWTDREDEQYF. Full variable domain (remainder filled in from reference TRBV30 and TRBJ2-7): SQTIHQWPATLVQPVGSPLSLECTVEGTSNPNLYWYRQAAGRGLQLLFYSVGIGQISSEVPQNLSASRPQDRQFILSSKKLLLSDSGFYLCAWTDREDEQYFGPGTRLTVT.

This chain's CDR3 is CASGLDPGQGAGREKLFF. For the CDR3, the DNA is TGTGCTAGTGGTTTGGATCCGGGACAGGGGGCGGGTCGTGAAAAACTGTTTTTT. The chain has TRBV12-5 and TRBJ1-4; TRBD1 aligns across 12 bases. Germline V CDR1 and CDR2: LGHNT, FRNRAP. The V gene end was trimmed by 1 base and the J gene end by 7 bases; junction bases not matched to a gene: 10. The CDR3 contains 18 residues.